These T cell receptor beta chains were read from a single sample in a study of Ad26.COV2.S vaccination and SARS-CoV-2 variants. TCRdb keeps only in-frame clones here, not all; method: immunoSEQ multiplex PCR. Of about 350,000 clones detected, approximately 90% appear once; the ten largest clones hold just under 5%. The sequencing here drew on peripheral blood, taken in a trial of Ad26.COV2.S vaccine versus placebo. The receptor set was obtained from a person between 18 and 65 years old who received the Ad26.COV2.S COVID-19 vaccine or a placebo. The conserved cysteine and the conserved F or W are not part of the CDR3 here. D genes are given only for firm matches.

D gene,V gene,CDR3 protein
TRBD1,TRBV5-5,ASSYGDSLYEQY
NA,TRBV21-1,ASSAQTGYSNQPQH
TRBD1,TRBV18,ASSKSTGITNEKLF
NA,TRBV9,ASSSRPAGETQY
NA,TRBV9,ASSVGQAAEKLF
NA,TRBV9,ASSVDGATDTQY
NA,TRBV20-1,SARSGEKLF
TRBD1,TRBV9,ASSVAPTGPYEQY
NA,TRBV24-1,ATSDPTTDTQY
NA,TRBV27,ASSLFGVGEQY
TRBD2,TRBV3-1/TRBV3-2,ASSQGARLAGKSGELF
NA,TRBV5-1,ASSLGTPNYGYT
TRBD1,TRBV18,ASSPLDRDSPLH
TRBD2,TRBV28,ASSIGLAEATVTDTQY
TRBD1,TRBV12-3/TRBV12-4,ASIRTGGFIQY
TRBD2,TRBV7-8,ASSLAALAGGNEQF
TRBD1,TRBV7-8,ASSLTQGAVGLNEQF
NA,TRBV7-6,ASSIKQGRVWTDTQY
TRBD2,TRBV11-2,ASSLRASGGGFTDTQY
TRBD2,TRBV19,ASSLAGPAYNEQF
NA,TRBV15,ATSRGRFGKQDTQY
NA,TRBV6-5,ASSGLSNEKLF
TRBD1,TRBV19,ASSGRDSEDTEAF
NA,TRBV7-9,ASSLGEFKDTQY
NA,TRBV2,ASSKRRQANTIY
TRBD2,TRBV13,ASSYTSGTDTQY
NA,TRBV2,ASNDGTDAYEQY
NA,TRBV7-6,ASQPGATNEKLF
NA,TRBV19,ASSPGGGDYGYT
NA,TRBV19,ASSIGTSGNNQPQH
NA,TRBV6-2/TRBV6-3,ASSYWGRFSGNTIY